Below, 16 T cell receptor beta chains from the same sample are listed, as sequenced in a study of blood T cell repertoires in COVID-19. Sequencing was performed with immunoSEQ multiplex PCR; in TCRdb, only in-frame clones are kept and a portion is missing. The sample records over 400,000 clones, approximately 86% being singletons. Specimen: PBMCs or T cells enriched from blood (not recorded which). These receptors were collected from a woman aged 60 to 75 who had recovered from COVID-19.

V and J are TRBV3-1 (or the pseudogene TRBV3-2) and TRBJ2-1, with no clear D. The V and J ends lost 1 base and 7 bases respectively, with 8 bases between them. The CDR3 is made up of 13 amino acids. Germline CDR1 and CDR2: LGHDT and YNNKEL (reference sequence). The CDR3 coding sequence is TGTGCCAGCAGCCAAGTAGCCGTGAATGAGCAGTTCTTC. Encoded protein: CASSQVAVNEQFF.

The chain combines TRBV7-2 with TRBJ2-1, with D perhaps matching TRBD2 (6 bases). Between the trimmed V and J ends, which lost 5 bases and 6 bases, there was a span of 17 bases. Germline values: CDR1 SGHTA, CDR2 FQGNSA. This CDR3 has 15 amino acids. Here the CDR3 reads CASSRTAEGPNEQFF. The CDR3 DNA follows: TGTGCCAGCAGCCGGACCGCGGAGGGCCCCAATGAGCAGTTCTTC.

The chain recombines TRBV2 with TRBJ1-2; 8 bases line up with TRBD1. CDR3 length: 14 amino acids. CDR1 is SNHLY, CDR2 FYNNEI, per germline. V was pared by 8 bases and J by 7 bases, with 12 bases of the junction left unmatched. The CDR3 bases are TGTGCCAGCGGTCCCTCGGGACAGGTAGTTGGCTACACCTTC. Translating it yields CASGPSGQVVGYTF.

The V call is TRBV7-2, the J call TRBJ2-7; TRBD2 matches 8 bases. The junction had 8 bases not matched to a gene; V was cut back by 2 bases and J by 2 bases. Germline assignment: CDR1 SGHTA and CDR2 FQGNSA. This CDR3 region has 16 residues. CDR3 residues: CASSLSGGTGAYEQYF. DNA for the CDR3: TGTGCCAGCAGCTTATCGGGAGGGACTGGTGCCTACGAGCAGTACTTC.

DNA of the CDR3: TGTGCCAGCGGCCCCAGTTCGTACACTGAAGCTTTCTTT. Residues: CASGPSSYTEAFF. The chain is built from TRBV6-5 and TRBJ1-1; D gene ambiguous. Germline loops: CDR1 MNHEY, CDR2 SVGAGI. The CDR3 sequence is 13 residues long. Trimming stripped 8 bases from V and 3 bases from J, with 13 bases between.

This clone was found a few times. The genes are TRBV7-2 and TRBJ2-7, with 7 bases aligning to TRBD2. Per the germline V gene, CDR1 is SGHTA and CDR2 is FQGNSA. The CDR3 spans 13 residues. The trim removed 5 bases at V and 1 base at J, leaving 2 bases unmatched. The CDR3, as DNA: TGTGCCAGCAGCACTAGCGCTTCCTACGAGCAGTACTTC. Translation gives CASSTSASYEQYF. Combining the CDR3 with reference TRBV7-2 and TRBJ2-7 gives the whole variable domain GAGVSQSPSNKVTEKGKDVELRCDPISGHTALYWYRQSLGQGLEFLIYFQGNSAPDKSGLPSDRFSAERTGGSVSTLTIQRTQQEDSAVYLCASSTSASYEQYFGPGTRLTVT.

This chain joins TRBV14 and TRBJ2-2, with TRBD2 matching over 9 bases. The V and J ends lost 0 bases and 4 bases, in that order; junction bases with no gene match: 9. This CDR3 is built from 18 residues. Germline assignment: CDR1 SGHDN and CDR2 FVKESK. CDR3: CASSQEMWRGGTTGELFF. The CDR3 nucleotides are TGTGCCAGCAGCCAAGAGATGTGGCGGGGGGGGACCACCGGGGAGCTGTTTTTT.

This sequence joins TRBV9 and TRBJ2-1, with no clear D. Germline V CDR1 and CDR2: SGDLS, YYNGEE. The CDR3 is 15 amino acids. The ends were cut back, 0 bases at V and 3 bases at J, with 10 bases in the middle. CDR3 nucleotide sequence: TGTGCCAGCAGCGTAGGCGATTCCGTCTACAATGAGCAGTTCTTC. Amino acid sequence: CASSVGDSVYNEQFF. The full variable domain, rest sourced from reference TRBV9 and TRBJ2-1, is DSGVTQTPKHLITATGQRVTLRCSPRSGDLSVYWYQQSLDQGLQFLIQYYNGEERAKGNILERFSAQQFPDLHSELNLSSLELGDSALYFCASSVGDSVYNEQFFGPGTRLTVL.

The rearrangement joins TRBV10-3 to TRBJ2-5, with D possibly being TRBD2 (5 bases). Trimming took 6 bases from V and 2 from J, leaving 16 bases between them. From germline, CDR1 is ENHRY and CDR2 SYGVKD. The CDR3 loop spans 15 amino acids. CDR3 in DNA: TGTGCCATCAGGGTTTCCCGGGGATTGCAAGAGACCCAGTACTTC. Translation: CAIRVSRGLQETQYF.

The V gene is TRBV11-3, the J gene TRBJ2-6; 8 positions agree with TRBD2. Germline V gene sequence: CDR1 SGHNT, CDR2 YENEEA. The CDR3 consists of 20 residues. V was pared by 5 bases and J by 3 bases, with 18 bases of the junction left unmatched. The CDR3 loop is CASSPRGHTGGWNGANVLTF. The DNA of the CDR3 is TGTGCCAGCAGCCCCCGGGGACATACGGGGGGGTGGAATGGGGCCAACGTCCTGACTTTC.

The genes are TRBV29-1 and TRBJ1-1, with D maybe TRBD1 (5 bases). This CDR3 is 11 amino acids long. Germline V CDR1 and CDR2: SQVTM, ANQGSEA. V gave up 7 bases and J gave up 6 bases, with 12 bases separating them. The CDR3 DNA reads TGCAGCGGCTATAGGGGTTCTGAAGCTTTCTTT. The encoded protein is CSGYRGSEAFF.

The chain employs TRBV4-1 and TRBJ1-3, with D perhaps matching TRBD1 (6 bases). The germline gives CDR1 MGHRA, CDR2 YSYEKL. This CDR3 comprises 17 residues. The V gene lost 4 bases and the J gene lost 0 bases, with 16 bases spanning the gap. The CDR3 loop is CASSRVQGYISGNTIYF. The CDR3 bases are TGCGCCAGCAGCCGGGTACAGGGTTATATCTCTGGAAACACCATATATTTT.

This chain joins TRBV2 and TRBJ2-7; the D is unclear. The V end lost 5 bases, the J end lost 3 bases, and 11 bases lay between the germline ends. CDR1 SNHLY and CDR2 FYNNEI come from the germline V gene. This CDR3 comprises 13 residues. The CDR3 nucleotides are TGTGCCAGCAGTCCCAGATCCTTCTACGAGCAGTACTTC. As protein: CASSPRSFYEQYF.

CDR3 residues: CASRASGAQHF. DNA for the CDR3: TGTGCCAGCAGGGCTTCCGGGGCCCAGCATTTT. The V call is TRBV12-3 or TRBV12-4, the J call TRBJ1-5; D is unresolved. The CDR3 spans 11 residues. Trimming pared 6 bases from V and 11 bases from J, leaving 11 bases between.

V is TRBV5-1 and J is TRBJ2-2; D gene unclear. V shed 1 base and J shed 6 bases, with 10 bases lying between them. Germline CDR1 and CDR2: SGHRS and YFSETQ. The CDR3 sequence is 14 residues long. The CDR3 is CASSLSGLPGELFF. CDR3 nucleotide sequence: TGCGCCAGCAGCTTGAGTGGCCTCCCCGGGGAGCTGTTTTTT. Full variable domain (missing parts from reference TRBV5-1 and TRBJ2-2): KAGVTQTPRYLIKTRGQQVTLSCSPISGHRSVSWYQQTPGQGLQFLFEYFSETQRNKGNFPGRFSGRQFSNSRSEMNVSTLELGDSALYLCASSLSGLPGELFFGEGSRLTVL.

The chain has TRBV19 and TRBJ2-3; a weak D match, TRBD2 (6 bases). The CDR3 runs 14 residues. V gave up 5 bases and J gave up 2 bases, with 11 bases separating them. Looked up from germline, CDR1 is LNHDA and CDR2 is SQIVND (reference sequence). CDR3 coding DNA: TGTGCCAGTAGTTCCCGGGGGTTCACAGATACGCAGTATTTT. It specifies CASSSRGFTDTQYF.